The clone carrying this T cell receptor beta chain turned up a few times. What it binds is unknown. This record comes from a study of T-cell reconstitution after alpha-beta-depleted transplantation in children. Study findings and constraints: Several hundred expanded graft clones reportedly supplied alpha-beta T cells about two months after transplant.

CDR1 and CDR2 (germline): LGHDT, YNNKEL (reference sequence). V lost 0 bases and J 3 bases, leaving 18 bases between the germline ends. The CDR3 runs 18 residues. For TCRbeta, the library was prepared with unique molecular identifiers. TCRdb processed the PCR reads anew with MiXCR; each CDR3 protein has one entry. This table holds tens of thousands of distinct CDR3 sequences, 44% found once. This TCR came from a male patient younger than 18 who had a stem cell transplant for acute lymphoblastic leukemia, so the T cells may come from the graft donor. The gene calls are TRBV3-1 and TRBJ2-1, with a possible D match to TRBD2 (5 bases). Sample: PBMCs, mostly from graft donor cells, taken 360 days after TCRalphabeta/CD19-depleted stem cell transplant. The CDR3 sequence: CASSQDSHASPYYNEQFF. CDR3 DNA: TGTGCCAGCAGCCAAGATTCGCATGCTAGCCCCTACTACAATGAGCAGTTCTTC.